A selection of T cell receptor beta chains follows, all from one sample in a study of Tregs in tolerant kidney transplant recipients. Sequencing used immunoSEQ multiplex PCR; TCRdb keeps in-frame clones, though not all of them. The sample has fewer than 80,000 clones; 95% to 98% are singletons. The material was Tregs from blood, obtained before the transplant. The receptors come from a human donor who received a combined kidney and bone marrow transplant. Each CDR3 is given with its conserved first and last residue. D genes are given only for firm matches. Not all rows give a size; the values are once, few, many and, for expanded clones, a class.

J | D | length | size | V | DNA | CDR3
TRBJ2-3 | . | 13 | . | TRBV5-6 | TGTGCCAGCAGCTTCTTGAGCACAGATACGCAGTATTTT | CASSFLSTDTQYF
TRBJ2-1 | . | 15 | . | TRBV15 | TGTGCCACCAGCAGGGGAGGAGCCTACTACAATGAGCAGTTCTTC | CATSRGGAYYNEQFF
TRBJ1-1 | . | 13 | . | TRBV5-1 | TGCGCCAGCAGCTTGATTTACAGGACTGAAGCTTTCTTT | CASSLIYRTEAFF
TRBJ1-1 | . | 12 | . | TRBV5-1 | TGCGCCAGCAGCGCTACAGGACCTGAAGCTTTCTTT | CASSATGPEAFF
TRBJ2-1 | TRBD1 | 14 | . | TRBV29-1 | TGCAGCGCTGGCAGACAGGGGACCTACAATGAGCAGTTCTTC | CSAGRQGTYNEQFF
TRBJ2-7 | . | 14 | . | TRBV7-2 | TGTGCCAGCAGCTTAGTGGGCGGGTACTACGAGCAGTACTTC | CASSLVGGYYEQYF
TRBJ1-4 | . | 13 | once | TRBV7-9 | TGTGCCAGCAGCCTTCAGACTGGTGAAAAACTGTTTTTT | CASSLQTGEKLFF
TRBJ2-7 | . | 13 | . | TRBV7-2 | TGTGCCAGCGGGATAGCGGTAGCCTACGAGCAGTACTTC | CASGIAVAYEQYF
TRBJ1-5 | TRBD1 | 14 | . | TRBV6-5 | TGTGCCAGCAGTCGACAGGGGGCAAGGCAGCCCCAGCATTTT | CASSRQGARQPQHF
TRBJ2-7 | TRBD1 | 14 | . | TRBV6-6 | TGTGCCAGCAGTTACGGGACAGGGAGGCGGGAGCAGTACTTC | CASSYGTGRREQYF
TRBJ2-1 | TRBD2 | 15 | . | TRBV5-1 | TGCGCCAGCAGCTTGTCGCCTAGCGGCAACAATGAGCAGTTCTTC | CASSLSPSGNNEQFF
TRBJ2-1 | . | 14 | . | TRBV7-2 | TGTGCCAGCAGCTTAGGCCGGGGTACAAATGAGCAGTTCTTC | CASSLGRGTNEQFF
TRBJ1-6 | . | 14 | . | TRBV11-2 | TGTGCCAGCAGCTTTTCCGTGCAGGGTATAGCCCTCCACTTT | CASSFSVQGIALHF
TRBJ2-2 | TRBD1 | 17 | . | TRBV18 | TGTGCCAGCTCACCACCTAGGGGACAGGGGACGCCCGGGGAGCTGTTTTTT | CASSPPRGQGTPGELFF
TRBJ1-3 | . | 17 | . | TRBV18 | TGTGCCAGCTCACCACCTCTTGGACACTTCTCTGGAAACACCATATATTTT | CASSPPLGHFSGNTIYF
TRBJ1-3 | TRBD1 | 15 | . | TRBV27 | TGTGCCAGCAAACCGCAGGGGGCGGTTGGAAACACCATATATTTT | CASKPQGAVGNTIYF
TRBJ1-1 | . | 13 | . | TRBV10-3 | TGTGCCATCAGTGAGTCAGGGGGGGTCGGGGCTTTCTTT | CAISESGGVGAFF
TRBJ2-1 | TRBD1 | 16 | . | TRBV4-2 | TGTGCCAGCAGCTTAATCACGGGACAGGGGTACAATGAGCAGTTCTTC | CASSLITGQGYNEQFF
TRBJ1-1 | TRBD1 | 13 | . | TRBV10-3 | TGTGCCATCAGGCAGGGGGCTAACACTGAAGCTTTCTTT | CAIRQGANTEAFF
TRBJ1-3 | TRBD1 | 12 | . | TRBV10-3 | TGTGCCATCAGTGGGCCGGACAGGGCCATCTATTTT | CAISGPDRAIYF
TRBJ2-2 | TRBD1 | 17 | . | TRBV7-2 | TGTGCCAGCAGACTAACCGGGACAGGGTTTAACACCGGGGAGCTGTTTTTT | CASRLTGTGFNTGELFF
TRBJ2-7 | . | 14 | . | TRBV5-1 | TGCGCCAGCAGCGTACTAGATTCAGAGGACGAGCAGTACTTC | CASSVLDSEDEQYF
TRBJ2-2 | TRBD1 | 17 | . | TRBV5-5 | TGTGCCAGCAGCTTAGCACAGGGGTCCCTGAACACCGGGGAGCTGTTTTTT | CASSLAQGSLNTGELFF
TRBJ1-1 | . | 12 | . | TRBV27 | TGTGCCAGCAGGACGGGGAGCACTGAAGCTTTCTTT | CASRTGSTEAFF
TRBJ2-7 | TRBD1 | 16 | . | TRBV15 | TGTGCCACCAGCAGCGATTACAGGGGACGGGCGCGGGAGCAGTACTTC | CATSSDYRGRAREQYF
TRBJ2-7 | . | 13 | . | TRBV5-1 | TGCGCCAGCAGCTTGGCCAGGGCCTACGAGCAGTACTTC | CASSLARAYEQYF
TRBJ2-5 | TRBD1 | 15 | . | TRBV5-1 | TGCGCCAACCCTCCGGGACAGCCAAACCAAGAGACCCAGTACTTC | CANPPGQPNQETQYF
TRBJ2-3 | TRBD2 | 19 | . | TRBV4-1 | TGCGCCAGCAGCCAAGGATGGGGTCCGGGACTAGCGGGAAGAGATACGCAGTATTTT | CASSQGWGPGLAGRDTQYF
TRBJ2-7 | TRBD2 | 14 | . | TRBV5-6 | TGTGCCAGCAGCCTGCGGGGGACCCCCTACGAGCAGTACTTC | CASSLRGTPYEQYF
TRBJ2-5 | . | 16 | . | TRBV4-2 | TGTGCCAGCAGCCAAGAGGGCGGGCACCTCCAAGAGACCCAGTACTTC | CASSQEGGHLQETQYF
TRBJ1-5 | . | 15 | . | TRBV9 | TGTGCCAGCAGCGTAGACCCGGGGAGCAATCAGCCCCAGCATTTT | CASSVDPGSNQPQHF
TRBJ1-2 | TRBD1 | 14 | . | TRBV14 | TGTGCCAGCAGCCAACGGACAGGCCCGACGGACTACACCTTC | CASSQRTGPTDYTF
TRBJ1-6 | . | 15 | . | TRBV9 | TGTGCCAGCAGCACTTACAGCTCCTATAATTCACCCCTCCACTTT | CASSTYSSYNSPLHF
TRBJ2-1 | . | 15 | . | TRBV13 | TGTGCCAGCAGCTTATTCCTCCGCTCCTACAATGAGCAGTTCTTC | CASSLFLRSYNEQFF
TRBJ2-7 | . | 15 | . | TRBV18 | TGTGCCAGCTCACCTCTACAAGGGGCCTCCTACGAGCAGTACTTC | CASSPLQGASYEQYF
TRBJ1-2 | . | 14 | . | TRBV19 | TGTGCCAGTAGGGGGGGTCGGGTCGAGGCTGGCTACACCTTC | CASRGGRVEAGYTF
TRBJ2-7 | TRBD1 | 15 | . | TRBV19 | TGTGCCAGTACCTTGAGCAGGGGGAGCTCCTACGAGCAGTACTTC | CASTLSRGSSYEQYF
TRBJ2-1 | TRBD2 | 15 | . | TRBV5-1 | TGCGCCAGCAGCTTGAGCTTAGCGGGGTACAATGAGCAGTTCTTC | CASSLSLAGYNEQFF
TRBJ1-4 | TRBD1 | 14 | . | TRBV6-1 | TGTGCCACAAAAGGGGGCGGGTGGACCGAAAAACTGTTTTTT | CATKGGGWTEKLFF
TRBJ2-5 | TRBD2 | 16 | . | TRBV5-1 | TGCGCCAGCAACCCGTCGGCTAGCGGGGCACAAGAGACCCAGTACTTC | CASNPSASGAQETQYF
TRBJ1-2 | TRBD1 | 14 | . | TRBV28 | TGTGCCAGCAGTCTTCCGGGACAGAACTATGGCTACACCTTC | CASSLPGQNYGYTF
TRBJ2-1 | TRBD2 | 15 | . | TRBV7-9 | TGTGCCAGCAGCTTGCGGGGGGTCGTCTACAATGAGCAGTTCTTC | CASSLRGVVYNEQFF
TRBJ2-7 | TRBD2 | 18 | . | TRBV4-3 | TGCGCCAGCAGCCCAGGGACTAGCGGGGGGCATACCTCCTACGAGCAGTACTTC | CASSPGTSGGHTSYEQYF
TRBJ2-1 | TRBD2 | 15 | . | TRBV27 | TGTGCCAGCAGTCCCCTAGCGGGGTCCTACAATGAGCAGTTCTTC | CASSPLAGSYNEQFF
TRBJ2-1 | TRBD1 | 15 | . | TRBV5-4 | TGTGCCAGCAGCTTGGGACAGGGGCGCTACAATGAGCAGTTCTTC | CASSLGQGRYNEQFF
TRBJ1-3 | . | 16 | . | TRBV9 | TGTGCCAGCAGCGTGGCAGGGCAGGGGCCTGGAAACACCATATATTTT | CASSVAGQGPGNTIYF
TRBJ2-5 | TRBD1 | 14 | . | TRBV19 | TGTGCCAGTAGTATGCACAGGGGCGAAGAGACCCAGTACTTC | CASSMHRGEETQYF
TRBJ2-1 | . | 16 | . | TRBV25-1 | TGTGCCAGCAGTAATCGACAGGTGAGCTCCTACAATGAGCAGTTCTTC | CASSNRQVSSYNEQFF
TRBJ1-1 | . | 13 | . | TRBV18 | TGTGCCAGCTCACTTCAGGAGGGCACTGAAGCTTTCTTT | CASSLQEGTEAFF
TRBJ1-1 | . | 15 | . | TRBV6-5 | TGTGCCAGCAGTTACTCGACCTCCCTAGCGGGTGAAGCTTTCTTT | CASSYSTSLAGEAFF